This entry lists 31 T cell receptor beta chains sequenced from one sample in a study of CD8 T cells in ankylosing spondylitis listed by TCRdb under 2017. Broad study findings and their caveats: Blood from ankylosing spondylitis patients appeared to be characterized by a TCR beta motif made up of fewer than ten highly homologous amino acid variants.

Their antigens remain unidentified. The library was obtained by 5' RACE. Sequencing took place on an Illumina HiSeq 2500. TCRdb itself trimmed the public reads at Q25 with fastp, ran MiXCR and retained productive beta chains. Rows with a matching CDR3 protein are joined into one entry that keeps the most common DNA and genes. This sample lists about 700,000 distinct CDR3 sequences; roughly 19% were detected once. The ten most abundant clones make up roughly a fifth of the sample. The sequenced material came from blood, either unsorted or a sorted T cell fraction (not recorded which). The receptors come from a male donor with ankylosing spondylitis.

The V and J genes are TRBV20-1 and TRBJ1-4; 8 bases align to TRBD1. Trimming cost V 2 bases and J 6 bases; bases outside gene matches: 11. CDR1 and CDR2 (germline): DFQATT, SNEGSKA (reference sequence). The CDR3 totals 16 residues. CDR3 protein: CSARPADRVWDEKLFF. The CDR3 nucleotides are TGCAGTGCTAGACCTGCGGACAGGGTTTGGGATGAAAAACTGTTTTTT.

This clonotype was seen only a few times. The chain joins TRBV6-4 to TRBJ1-5, with D hard to call. Germline-derived CDR1 and CDR2 are MRHNA and SNTAGT. The CDR3 contains 14 residues. Trimming took off 2 bases at V and 1 base at J, with 6 bases between the two ends. The CDR3: CASSDAQSNQPQHF. The CDR3 DNA is TGTGCCAGCAGTGACGCGCAGAGCAATCAGCCCCAGCATTTT.

This clonotype was seen a few times. The V gene is TRBV7-2, the J gene TRBJ2-7, with TRBD1 matching over 9 bases. V lost 4 bases and J lost 2; bases outside the gene matches: 6. The CDR3 covers 15 residues. The germline gives CDR1 SGHTA, CDR2 FQGNSA. Here the CDR3 DNA reads TGTGCCAGCAGCTCGACAGGGGGTTCAACCTACGAGCAGTACTTC. It encodes CASSSTGGSTYEQYF.

This clonotype occurred a few times. V is TRBV7-3 and J is TRBJ2-1, with a weak D call TRBD1 (7 bases). Trimming took off 2 bases at V and 15 bases at J, with 11 bases between the two ends. Germline V gives CDR1 SGHTA, CDR2 FQGTGA. This CDR3 region has 11 residues. CDR3 protein: CASSLGGGLFF. In DNA form, the CDR3 reads TGTGCCAGCAGCTTAGGAGGGGGCTTGTTCTTC.

The V gene is TRBV28, the J gene TRBJ2-3; possibly TRBD1 for D (6 bases). Germline assignment: CDR1 MDHEN and CDR2 SYDVKM. The CDR3 loop spans 16 amino acids. V was trimmed by 5 bases and J by 2 bases, leaving 17 bases between them. CDR3 bases: TGTGCCAGCAGTGCTCCAGGGACAAGAAACACAGATACGCAGTATTTT. As protein: CASSAPGTRNTDTQYF.

The chain joins TRBV28 to TRBJ2-1; D perhaps matches TRBD2 (5 bases). Germline loops: CDR1 MDHEN, CDR2 SYDVKM. This CDR3 is built from 13 residues. Trimming removed 8 bases at V and 0 bases at J, with 8 bases between. The CDR3 DNA reads TGTGCCAGCTTAACTAGCTCCTACAATGAGCAGTTCTTC. Residues: CASLTSSYNEQFF.

In this sample, this clonotype turned up a few times. The chain links TRBV9 to TRBJ1-1; D is unresolved. Germline values: CDR1 SGDLS, CDR2 YYNGEE. V lost 0 bases, J lost 5 bases, and 8 bases lay in between. The CDR3 spans 13 residues. Here the CDR3 reads CASSVASYTEAFF. The CDR3 DNA sequence: TGTGCCAGCAGCGTAGCCTCCTATACTGAAGCTTTCTTT.

The chain combines TRBV12-3 or TRBV12-4 with TRBJ2-2, with 7 bases lining up with TRBD2. This CDR3 is built from 16 residues. The junction had 8 bases not matched to a gene; V was cut back by 3 bases and J by 4 bases. The DNA of the CDR3 is TGTGCCAGCAGTTTTGGGAGGGCCTTGGGCACCGGGGAGCTGTTTTTT. Translating gives CASSFGRALGTGELFF.

The chain couples TRBV29-1 to TRBJ2-1; possible D gene TRBD2, 7 bases. V gave up 4 bases and J gave up 9 bases, with 22 bases separating them. This CDR3 spans 15 amino acids. Germline CDR1 is SQVTM and CDR2 is ANQGSEA. CDR3 DNA sequence: TGCAGCGTTGGTGCTAGGGGGAGGGCGACAAGTGAGCAGTTCTTC. Translated: CSVGARGRATSEQFF.

The chain recombines TRBV7-8 with TRBJ1-1; perhaps TRBD1 as D (5 bases). The germline V and J ends were trimmed by 5 bases and 0 bases, with 10 bases remaining between them. Per germline, CDR1 SGHVS and CDR2 FQNEAQ. This CDR3 has 14 residues. CDR3 coding DNA: TGTGCCAGCAGCCGATGGGGGATGAACACTGAAGCTTTCTTT. As protein: CASSRWGMNTEAFF. The whole variable domain, filled in from reference TRBV7-8 and TRBJ1-1, reads GAGVSQSPRYKVAKRGQDVALRCDPISGHVSLFWYQQALGQGPEFLTYFQNEAQLDKSGLPSDRFFAERPEGSVSTLKIQRTQQEDSAVYLCASSRWGMNTEAFFGQGTRLTVV.

The rearrangement links TRBV13 to TRBJ2-2, with TRBD2 matching 11 bases. The junction had 2 bases not matched to a gene; V was cut back by 0 bases and J by 2 bases. This CDR3 has 17 amino acids. Germline V gene data show CDR1 as PRHDT and CDR2 as FYEKMQ (reference sequence). CDR3: CASSLGGLAVNTGELFF. In DNA form, the CDR3 reads TGTGCCAGCAGCTTAGGGGGACTAGCGGTAAACACCGGGGAGCTGTTTTTT.

The chain employs TRBV6-1 and TRBJ1-6, with TRBD1 identical over 7 bases. The J segment lost 8 bases and the V segment lost 6 bases, leaving 10 bases of the junction unmatched. From germline, CDR1 is MNHNS and CDR2 SASEGT. The CDR3 is 15 residues long. The CDR3 DNA is TGTGCCAGCAGGATCCGACAGGGCAGATATTCACCCCTCCACTTT. Its protein is CASRIRQGRYSPLHF.

This clonotype was counted a few times. The chain combines TRBV5-1 with TRBJ1-1; D remains unclear. Per germline, CDR1 SGHRS and CDR2 YFSETQ. This CDR3 region has 14 residues. V gave up 0 bases and J gave up 3 bases, with 9 bases separating them. The CDR3 region is CASSLANGYTEAFF. DNA of the CDR3: TGCGCCAGCAGCTTGGCCAATGGTTACACTGAAGCTTTCTTT. Together with reference TRBV5-1 and TRBJ1-1, the CDR3 gives the full variable domain: KAGVTQTPRYLIKTRGQQVTLSCSPISGHRSVSWYQQTPGQGLQFLFEYFSETQRNKGNFPGRFSGRQFSNSRSEMNVSTLELGDSALYLCASSLANGYTEAFFGQGTRLTVV.

The chain employs TRBV20-1 and TRBJ2-3, with 9 bases aligning to TRBD2. After removal of 5 bases from V and 5 bases from J, the junction contained 11 bases not matched to a gene. Germline CDR1 reads DFQATT; CDR2 reads SNEGSKA (reference sequence). The length of the CDR3 is 15 residues. CDR3 protein: CSAPPLAGAQDTQYF. In DNA, the CDR3 is TGCAGTGCTCCTCCCTTAGCGGGAGCCCAAGATACGCAGTATTTT.

The chain joins TRBV15 to TRBJ2-3; D might be TRBD2 (5 bases). V was trimmed by 5 bases and J by 2 bases, leaving 20 bases between them. In germline, CDR1 is LNHNV, CDR2 YYDKDF (reference sequence). The CDR3 contains 17 residues. CDR3 loop: CATSSRGFTIDTDTQYF. For the CDR3, the DNA is TGTGCCACCAGCTCTCGGGGATTTACTATTGACACAGATACGCAGTATTTT.

J is TRBJ1-1 and V is TRBV29-1; no clear D. The CDR3 sequence is 16 residues long. CDR1 is SQVTM, CDR2 ANQGSEA, per germline. V lost 0 bases and J 5 bases, leaving 19 bases between the germline ends. The DNA of the CDR3 is TGCAGCGTTGAAGATGTGAGGTTGGGGAAGTGGACTGAAGCTTTCTTT. It translates to CSVEDVRLGKWTEAFF. The entire variable domain, with the rest obtained from reference TRBV29-1 and TRBJ1-1, is as follows: SAVISQKPSRDICQRGTSLTIQCQVDSQVTMMFWYRQQPGQSLTLIATANQGSEATYESGFVIDKFPISRPNLTFSTLTVSNMSPEDSSIYLCSVEDVRLGKWTEAFFGQGTRLTVV.

The chain employs TRBV9 and TRBJ2-5; 11 bases align to TRBD2. The ends lost 0 bases at V and 4 bases at J; junction bases unmatched: 2. The CDR3 runs to 15 residues. Germline CDR1 reads SGDLS; CDR2 reads YYNGEE. CDR3 sequence: CASSVGLAGGETQYF. The CDR3 DNA reads as TGTGCCAGCAGCGTAGGTCTAGCGGGAGGAGAGACCCAGTACTTC.

This clonotype was seen only a few times. This rearrangement joins TRBV29-1 to TRBJ2-7; 11 nucleotides align to TRBD1. The ends lost 4 bases at V and 6 bases at J; junction bases unmatched: 8. In germline, CDR1 is SQVTM, CDR2 ANQGSEA. This CDR3 contains 14 residues. The CDR3, as DNA: TGCAGCGTTGTCTGGACAGGGGGCTTCGGCGAGCAGTACTTC. Its protein product is CSVVWTGGFGEQYF.

The chain links TRBV29-1 to TRBJ2-2; unclear D gene. This CDR3 region has 14 residues. V shed 5 bases and J shed 0 bases, with 10 bases lying between them. Germline-derived CDR1 and CDR2 are SQVTM and ANQGSEA. The CDR3 loop is CSVKPDTNTGELFF. The CDR3, as DNA: TGCAGCGTTAAGCCAGATACGAACACCGGGGAGCTGTTTTTT.

The table lists this clonotype with a few counts. The chain joins TRBV9 to TRBJ1-5; D ambiguous. The CDR3 totals 15 residues. Per germline, CDR1 SGDLS and CDR2 YYNGEE. Trimming removed 3 bases from V and 2 bases from J, with 12 bases in between. CDR3 in amino acids: CASSGDGAGNQPQHF. CDR3 nucleotides: TGTGCCAGCAGCGGCGACGGAGCGGGCAATCAGCCCCAGCATTTT.

There are many counts of this clonotype. The chain joins TRBV5-1 to TRBJ1-6; 9 bases line up with TRBD1. The CDR3 consists of 15 residues. CDR1 and CDR2 from the germline V gene are SGHRS and YFSETQ. The J segment lost 7 bases and the V segment lost 3 bases, leaving 5 bases of the junction unmatched. CDR3 residues: CASSWGDRDNSPLHF. DNA for the CDR3: TGCGCCAGCAGCTGGGGGGACAGGGACAATTCACCCCTCCACTTT.

This clonotype has ten or more counts. CDR3 region: CASSLDRANYGYTF. The CDR3 coding sequence is TGCGCCAGCAGCTTGGACAGGGCTAACTATGGCTACACCTTC. V gene TRBV5-1 combines with J gene TRBJ1-2, with D possibly TRBD1 on 6 matching bases. The CDR3 sequence is 14 residues long. Germline V gene lookup returns CDR1 SGHRS and CDR2 YFSETQ. V lost 0 bases and J 0 bases, leaving 6 bases between the germline ends.

This clonotype showed up many times. This chain links TRBV20-1 with TRBJ2-4; 7 nucleotides agree with TRBD2. Germline CDR1 DFQATT, CDR2 SNEGSKA (reference sequence). V shed 4 bases, J shed 9 bases, and the junction held 9 bases outside the gene matches. This CDR3 spans 13 amino acids. CDR3 DNA sequence: TGCAGTGCTAACTTACGCAGGGAGGGCATTCAGTACTTC. Its protein is CSANLRREGIQYF.

This clonotype appeared a few times. The chain employs TRBV4-1 and TRBJ2-7; D possibly corresponds to TRBD2 (5 bases). The CDR3 runs 14 residues. V dropped 1 base and J dropped 2 bases, with 9 bases sitting between them. Germline lookup yields CDR1 MGHRA and CDR2 YSYEKL. CDR3 in DNA: TGCGCCAGCAGCCAAGCTGACGGGACCTACGAGCAGTACTTC. Its protein product is CASSQADGTYEQYF.

This clonotype came up many times. At one end the junction does not follow the germline gene, possibly because of a read error. The chain joins TRBV5-1 to TRBJ2-5; D is uncertain. The CDR3 contains 13 residues. Germline lookup yields CDR1 SGHRS and CDR2 YFSETQ. The chain's CDR3 is CASSLGGQETQYF. In nucleotides, the CDR3 is TGTGCCAGCAGTTTAGGTGGGCAAGAGACCCAGTACTTC.

This clonotype was recorded only once. This chain joins TRBV20-1 and TRBJ2-3; D gene unclear. In germline, CDR1 is DFQATT, CDR2 SNEGSKA (reference sequence). Trimming removed 6 bases from V and 5 bases from J, with 21 bases in between. The CDR3 loop spans 15 amino acids. The CDR3 nucleotides read TGCAGTGCCCCCATCCGAGGTGGCAGAGGAGATACGCAGTATTTT. Translating it yields CSAPIRGGRGDTQYF.

The sample holds a few counts of this clonotype. The CDR3 region is CASSLADRVKAFF. CDR3 nucleotide sequence: TGTGCCAGCAGTTTAGCGGACAGGGTAAAAGCTTTCTTT. This chain uses TRBV28 with TRBJ1-1; 8 bases line up with TRBD1. This CDR3 spans 13 amino acids. Germline V gene lookup returns CDR1 MDHEN and CDR2 SYDVKM. V shed 2 bases, J shed 9 bases, and the junction held 5 bases outside the gene matches.

This clonotype was counted only a few times. The chain links TRBV9 to TRBJ2-5; 13 nucleotides line up with TRBD2. The J segment lost 3 bases and the V segment lost 3 bases, leaving 2 bases of the junction unmatched. The CDR3 covers 15 residues. From germline, CDR1 is SGDLS and CDR2 YYNGEE. The CDR3 sequence is CASSAGTSGEETQYF. The CDR3 nucleotides are TGTGCCAGCAGCGCAGGGACTAGCGGGGAAGAGACCCAGTACTTC.

This sequence joins TRBV7-9 and TRBJ1-1; no reliable D call. CDR1 is SEHNR, CDR2 FQNEAQ, per germline (reference sequence). V lost 5 bases to trimming and J lost 0 bases, with 13 bases between them. The CDR3 spans 15 residues. As DNA, the CDR3 is TGTGCCAGCAGCCCCGAAGTCGGGATGAACACTGAAGCTTTCTTT. It encodes CASSPEVGMNTEAFF.

This CDR3 is CASSLDSFYEQYF. The CDR3 DNA follows: TGCGCCAGCAGCCTCGACAGCTTCTACGAGCAGTACTTC. This chain connects TRBV5-1 to TRBJ2-7, with a possible D match to TRBD1 (5 bases). Trimming removed 4 bases at V and 3 bases at J, with 11 bases between. The germline gives CDR1 SGHRS, CDR2 YFSETQ. This CDR3 contains 13 residues.

The CDR3 region is CASSSQGLAATQYF. The CDR3 DNA sequence: TGTGCCAGCAGCTCCCAGGGACTAGCTGCTACGCAGTATTTT. The chain carries TRBV7-3 and TRBJ2-3; 9 bases are shared with TRBD2. Germline V gene lookup returns CDR1 SGHTA and CDR2 FQGTGA. Unmatched junction bases numbered 7, after V lost 4 bases and J lost 8 bases. The CDR3 sequence is 14 residues long.